The 26 T cell receptor beta chains below all came from one sample that was sequenced in a study of PD-1 blockade in classical Hodgkin lymphoma. This table comes from immunoSEQ multiplex PCR, and its TCRdb copy is limited to in-frame clones, with some not included. The sample yields about 97,000 clones, around 80% seen once. Autologous stem cell transplantation was followed by relapse in every patient, and brentuximab vedotin exposure varied. Sample: peripheral blood mononuclear cells (PBMCs), taken at baseline. These TCRs come from a human donor with classical Hodgkin lymphoma.

V gene TRBV7-9 combines with J gene TRBJ2-7; either TRBD1 or TRBD2 may fit D (7 bases each). The length of the CDR3 is 16 residues. Trimming removed 5 bases from V and 1 base from J, with 18 bases in between. Germline V gene data show CDR1 as SEHNR and CDR2 as FQNEAQ (reference sequence). CDR3 nucleotide sequence: TGTGCCAGCAGCCAGGGGGGCGAGCGGGGATCCTACGAGCAGTACTTC. Amino acid sequence: CASSQGGERGSYEQYF.

A single count supports this clone. The chain links TRBV27 to TRBJ1-2, with D possibly matching TRBD1 (6 bases). The V end lost 10 bases, the J end lost 5 bases, and 23 bases lay between the germline ends. Germline V CDR1 and CDR2: MNHEY, SMNVEV (reference sequence). CDR3 length: 15 residues. The CDR3 DNA reads TGTGCCACCATCCAGCTTCAGGGGCCGCGATATGGCTACACCTTC. This translates into CATIQLQGPRYGYTF.

The chain carries TRBV7-2 and TRBJ2-7; TRBD2 matches 15 bases. J gave up 6 bases and V 5 bases, and 5 bases lay outside the gene matches. This CDR3 comprises 15 residues. Germline CDR1 reads SGHTA; CDR2 reads FQGNSA. This CDR3 reads CASSPGGLAGGEQYF. Here the CDR3 DNA reads TGTGCCAGCAGCCCCGGGGGACTAGCGGGAGGCGAGCAGTACTTC.

The chain couples TRBV28 to TRBJ1-2; D perhaps matches TRBD1 (5 bases). This CDR3 is 15 amino acids long. V lost 5 bases, J lost 1 base, and 14 bases lay in between. CDR1 and CDR2 from the germline V gene are MDHEN and SYDVKM. The CDR3 DNA reads TGTGCCAGCAGTACCATGACAGAGGTTAACTATGGCTACACCTTC. Its protein product is CASSTMTEVNYGYTF.

The genes are TRBV4-2 and TRBJ1-2; TRBD1 might be the D (5 bases). Per the germline V gene, CDR1 is LGHNA and CDR2 is YNFKEQ. With 4 bases removed from V and 5 bases from J, the gap between germline ends came to 8 bases. The CDR3 contains 12 residues. The CDR3 region has the DNA TGTGCCAGCAGCCTACAGGAATATGGCTACACCTTC. Translation: CASSLQEYGYTF.

This clone was seen only a few times. The rearrangement links TRBV5-1 to TRBJ1-2; TRBD1 matches at 7 bases. Germline assignment: CDR1 SGHRS and CDR2 YFSETQ. The J segment lost 4 bases and the V segment lost 3 bases, leaving 12 bases of the junction unmatched. The CDR3 covers 16 residues. The DNA of the CDR3 is TGCGCCAGCAGCTGGGGGAGGGACAGTCGAGGCTATGGCTACACCTTC. Its translation: CASSWGRDSRGYGYTF.

This clone was recorded at least ten times. The CDR3 coding sequence is TGTGCCAGCAGTGTCACCACTAACTATGGCTACACCTTC. Amino acids: CASSVTTNYGYTF. The V call is TRBV25-1, the J call TRBJ1-2; D unclear. Germline loops: CDR1 MGHDK, CDR2 SYGVNS. V lost 4 bases to trimming and J lost 0 bases, with 6 bases between them. The CDR3 consists of 13 residues.

This clone was counted between two and nine times. The chain couples TRBV28 to TRBJ2-7; 11 nucleotides agree with TRBD2. Trimming cost V 9 bases and J 7 bases; bases outside gene matches: 11. CDR1 and CDR2 (germline): MDHEN, SYDVKM. CDR3 size: 14 residues. The CDR3 nucleotides read TGTGCCAGTGAACCACTAGCGGGAGTTCGGGAGCAGTACTTC. The encoded protein is CASEPLAGVREQYF.

This chain connects TRBV5-1 to TRBJ2-2; TRBD1 or TRBD2 may be the D gene (6 bases each). CDR3 length: 14 residues. V was cut by 4 bases and J by 3 bases, with 10 bases left in between. The germline CDR1 and CDR2 sequences are SGHRS and YFSETQ. The CDR3 loop is CASSPGDYTGELFF. The CDR3 bases are TGCGCCAGCAGCCCAGGGGACTACACCGGGGAGCTGTTTTTT.

The chain uses TRBV4-2 and TRBJ1-1; the D is unclear. V shed 2 bases and J shed 4 bases, with 17 bases lying between them. The CDR3 consists of 16 residues. Germline CDR1 reads LGHNA; CDR2 reads YNFKEQ. CDR3 protein: CASSQQEGILGTEAFF. CDR3 nucleotide sequence: TGTGCCAGCAGCCAACAGGAAGGTATTTTAGGCACTGAAGCTTTCTTT.

The genes are TRBV7-9 and TRBJ2-1; 7 bases are shared with TRBD2. V lost 5 bases, J lost 10 bases, and 8 bases stayed unmatched. The CDR3 covers 13 residues. Germline CDR1 reads SEHNR; CDR2 reads FQNEAQ (reference sequence). The CDR3 spells CASSAPAGREQFF. In DNA form, the CDR3 reads TGTGCCAGCAGCGCTCCAGCGGGGCGGGAGCAGTTCTTC.

The rearrangement joins TRBV18 to TRBJ2-1, with D perhaps being TRBD1 or TRBD2 (5 bases each). CDR3 length equals 15 residues. Germline CDR1 is KGHSH and CDR2 is LQKENI. Trimming took off 0 bases at V and 0 bases at J, with 6 bases between the two ends. CDR3 DNA sequence: TGTGCCAGCTCACCACCTGGGACCTCCTACAATGAGCAGTTCTTC. This encodes CASSPPGTSYNEQFF.

CDR3 sequence: CAIMSGSYEQYF. The DNA for the CDR3 is TGTGCCATCATGTCGGGGTCCTACGAGCAGTACTTC. The rearrangement links TRBV10-3 to TRBJ2-7, with D possibly being TRBD2 (5 bases). V shed 7 bases and J shed 1 base, with 8 bases lying between them. This CDR3 contains 12 residues. Germline V gene sequence: CDR1 ENHRY, CDR2 SYGVKD.

This chain uses TRBV18 with TRBJ1-3; a weak D match, TRBD1 (5 bases). V lost 4 bases, J lost 0 bases, and 13 bases lay in between. Per germline, CDR1 KGHSH and CDR2 LQKENI. CDR3 size: 16 residues. The CDR3 DNA follows: TGTGCCAGCTCACTGCAGGGAGAGGGCTCTGGAAACACCATATATTTT. This sequence encodes CASSLQGEGSGNTIYF.

This clone was counted ten times or more. The CDR3 region has the DNA TGTGCCAGCAGACCGGGACAGGGGGCATCAGATACGCAGTATTTT. Residues: CASRPGQGASDTQYF. The V call is TRBV6-4, the J call TRBJ2-3, with 12 bases fitting TRBD1. The length of the CDR3 is 15 residues. V gave up 6 bases and J gave up 4 bases; unmatched junction bases: 5. The V gene's germline CDR1 is MRHNA and CDR2 SNTAGT.

The V and J genes are TRBV6-4 and TRBJ1-1; tentative D call: TRBD1 (6 bases). V lost 7 bases and J 8 bases, leaving 17 bases between the germline ends. The CDR3 runs to 13 residues. The V gene's germline CDR1 is MRHNA and CDR2 SNTAGT. The CDR3 loop is CASTDRQGKEAFF. The DNA of the CDR3 is TGTGCCAGCACAGATCGTCAGGGGAAGGAAGCTTTCTTT.

The table lists this clone with many counts. The chain couples TRBV6-4 to TRBJ2-1; the D gene is possibly TRBD2 (6 bases). Trimming stripped 0 bases from V and 0 bases from J, with 6 bases between. Germline values: CDR1 MRHNA, CDR2 SNTAGT. This CDR3 contains 15 residues. This CDR3 is CASSDSSGSYNEQFF. In DNA, the CDR3 is TGTGCCAGCAGTGACTCTAGCGGCTCCTACAATGAGCAGTTCTTC.

The chain uses TRBV30 and TRBJ1-2; a weak D match, TRBD1 (6 bases). Germline V lookup: CDR1 GTSNPN, CDR2 SVGIG (reference sequence). The CDR3 is 14 residues long. V lost 2 bases and J 6 bases, leaving 16 bases between the germline ends. CDR3 DNA: TGTGCCTGGAGTCGTCAGGGGTTGGGCGATGGCTACACCTTC. Amino acid sequence: CAWSRQGLGDGYTF.

The chain combines TRBV2 with TRBJ2-5; the D call may be TRBD1 or TRBD2 (5 bases each). This CDR3 is 12 amino acids long. CDR1 is SNHLY, CDR2 FYNNEI, per germline. V lost 9 bases, J lost 2 bases, and 10 bases lay in between. The DNA of the CDR3 is TGTGCCAGTTGGGACCTACAAGAGACCCAGTACTTC. Translation gives CASWDLQETQYF.

V and J are TRBV7-8 and TRBJ2-7, with a weak D call TRBD2 (5 bases). Trimming took off 1 base at V and 5 bases at J, with 15 bases between the two ends. There are 15 residues in the CDR3. Germline CDR1 and CDR2: SGHVS and FQNEAQ. The DNA of the CDR3 is TGTGCCAGCAGCTTAGGAGGGCCTGAGGTCGACGAGCAGTACTTC. This codes for CASSLGGPEVDEQYF.

J is TRBJ2-1 and V is TRBV7-7, with D possibly called TRBD1 or TRBD2 (5 bases each). The CDR3 sequence is 15 residues long. The ends were cut back, 2 bases at V and 6 bases at J, with 14 bases in the middle. Germline V gene data show CDR1 as SSHAT and CDR2 as FNYEAQ (reference sequence). CDR3 nucleotides: TGTGCCAGCAGCTTATGGGGCCCAGAGGGCAATGAGCAGTTCTTC. This gives the protein CASSLWGPEGNEQFF.

This chain joins TRBV2 and TRBJ2-3, with D perhaps being TRBD1 or TRBD2 (5 bases each). There are 14 residues in the CDR3. Germline-derived CDR1 and CDR2 are SNHLY and FYNNEI. V was clipped by 2 bases and J by 0 bases, with 6 bases between them. In DNA form, the CDR3 reads TGTGCCAGCAGTGAACGGGGCAGCACAGATACGCAGTATTTT. It is translated as CASSERGSTDTQYF.

This chain links TRBV10-3 with TRBJ2-7; D is perhaps TRBD2 (5 bases). The V end was cut by 8 bases, the J end by 2 bases, with 10 bases between. Germline CDR1 reads ENHRY; CDR2 reads SYGVKD. The CDR3 length is 12 residues. The CDR3 region is CAIASGAYEQYF. The DNA for the CDR3 is TGTGCCATCGCGAGCGGCGCCTACGAGCAGTACTTC.

The rearrangement uses TRBV10-3 and TRBJ1-2; D not certain. The CDR3 is made up of 13 amino acids. Trimming removed 6 bases at V and 1 base at J, with 9 bases between. Germline values: CDR1 ENHRY, CDR2 SYGVKD. In nucleotides, the CDR3 is TGTGCCATCAGGGAGACGAATAACTATGGCTACACCTTC. Protein: CAIRETNNYGYTF.

The rearrangement links TRBV5-1 to TRBJ2-1; possibly TRBD1 for D (5 bases). Germline-derived CDR1 and CDR2 are SGHRS and YFSETQ. Trimming shortened V by 0 bases and J by 0 bases, and 10 bases separated the two germline ends. The CDR3 covers 16 residues. CDR3 protein: CASSLEGQSSYNEQFF. As DNA, the CDR3 is TGCGCCAGCAGCTTGGAGGGGCAGAGCTCCTACAATGAGCAGTTCTTC.

This sequence joins TRBV11-2 and TRBJ2-5; TRBD2 might be the D (5 bases). The germline gives CDR1 SGHAT, CDR2 FQNNGV. The CDR3 spans 16 residues. V lost 6 bases to trimming and J lost 2 bases, with 19 bases between them. CDR3 loop: CASSLATGTQQETQYF. Here the CDR3 DNA reads TGTGCCAGCAGTCTAGCAACCGGCACACAGCAAGAGACCCAGTACTTC.